The clone carrying this TCR beta chain showed up just a few times. As yet, its antigen is unknown. As the sequencing template, cDNA was produced by extracting RNA and reverse transcribing it. The protocol was immunoSEQ multiplex PCR, while the TCRdb copy is restricted to in-frame clones and leaves out a portion. The top ten hold 11% of the sample, which has around 97,000 clones, 86% seen once. These data are taken from a study of CD8+ T cells in alopecia areata. Study-wide findings and caveats: Both scalp clonality and the expanded CD8+ clones among the top 100 showed a significant decrease with tofacitinib.

Germline-derived CDR1 and CDR2 are MNHEY and SMNVEV (reference sequence). V lost 2 bases and J 5 bases, leaving 12 bases between the germline ends. This CDR3 comprises 14 residues. Treatment of the sample: oral pan-JAK inhibitor, 5-10 mg twice daily. The material sequenced was CD8+ T cells sorted from blood, taken around week 31, from a patient treated with tofacitinib. This TCR came from a human donor with alopecia areata. The chain is built from TRBV27 and TRBJ2-5, with unresolved D. CDR3 bases: TGTGCCAGCAGTTTAGAAGGGTTTGGGGAGACCCAGTACTTC. Its translation: CASSLEGFGETQYF.